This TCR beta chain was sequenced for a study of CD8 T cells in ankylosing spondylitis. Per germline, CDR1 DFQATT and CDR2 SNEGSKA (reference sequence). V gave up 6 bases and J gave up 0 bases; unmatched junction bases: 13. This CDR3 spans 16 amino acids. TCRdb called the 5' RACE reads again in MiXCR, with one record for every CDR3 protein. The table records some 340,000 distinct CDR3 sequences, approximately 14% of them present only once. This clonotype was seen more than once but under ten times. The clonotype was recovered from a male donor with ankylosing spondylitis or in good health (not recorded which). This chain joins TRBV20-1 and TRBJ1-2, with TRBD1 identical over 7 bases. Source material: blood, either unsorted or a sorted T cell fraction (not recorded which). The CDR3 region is CSAPGTAVSANYGYTF. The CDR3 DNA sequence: TGCAGTGCCCCCGGGACAGCTGTTTCAGCTAACTATGGCTACACCTTC.